The 27 T cell receptor beta chains presented below share a single source sample, sequenced in a study of blood T cell repertoires in COVID-19. Only in-frame clones appear in the TCRdb table, and some are missing; sequencing was by immunoSEQ multiplex PCR. The table lists approximately 320,000 clones, just under 90% of them singletons, with over 8.5% in the top ten. Sequencing input: peripheral blood. These receptors were taken from a woman under 40 with COVID-19, enrolled during active disease.

A remark on this clone: Other DNA sequences in this sample translate to the same CDR3. This rearrangement joins TRBV27 to TRBJ1-1; TRBD1 is a possible D gene (5 bases). Germline V gives CDR1 MNHEY, CDR2 SMNVEV (reference sequence). V lost 3 bases and J 3 bases, leaving 8 bases between the germline ends. This CDR3 contains 13 residues. The CDR3 reads CASSLVRDTEAFF. As DNA, the CDR3 is TGTGCCAGCAGTTTGGTCAGGGACACTGAAGCTTTCTTT.

This clone appeared a single time. This chain connects TRBV3-1 (or the pseudogene TRBV3-2) to TRBJ2-1; 11 bases agree with TRBD2. The germline V gene has CDR1 LGHDT and CDR2 YNNKEL (reference sequence). The CDR3 is made up of 15 amino acids. V was clipped by 3 bases and J by 2 bases; unmatched bases: 0. CDR3 in amino acids: CASSQGLAAYNEQFF. In DNA, the CDR3 is TGTGCCAGCAGCCAGGGACTAGCGGCCTACAATGAGCAGTTCTTC.

The table lists this clone with a count of one. The CDR3 loop reads CASRGTVYGYTF. The CDR3, as DNA: TGTGCCAGTAGGGGGACAGTCTATGGCTACACCTTC. The genes are TRBV19 and TRBJ1-2; the match to TRBD1 covers 7 bases. V dropped 6 bases and J dropped 4; count of bases not matched to a gene: 2. The CDR3 has 12 amino acids. Germline CDR1 LNHDA, CDR2 SQIVND (reference sequence).

This chain connects TRBV12-5 to TRBJ2-1; 9 bases are shared with TRBD1. The V gene's germline CDR1 is LGHNT and CDR2 FRNRAP. V lost 5 bases, J lost 4 bases, and 3 bases stayed unmatched. The CDR3 is 14 residues long. Here the CDR3 reads CASGPGQGYNEQFF. CDR3 in DNA: TGTGCTAGTGGTCCGGGACAGGGTTACAATGAGCAGTTCTTC.

The J gene is TRBJ1-4, the V gene TRBV10-1, with TRBD1 identical over 10 bases. Germline V gives CDR1 WNHNN, CDR2 SYGVQD (reference sequence). This CDR3 has 14 residues. J lost 8 bases, V lost 6 bases, and 6 bases had no gene match. The CDR3 DNA reads as TGCGCCAGCAGCCGGGACAGGGGTGGCGAAAAACTGTTTTTT. Its protein is CASSRDRGGEKLFF.

V usage is TRBV7-6 and J usage is TRBJ1-1, with D unclear. This CDR3 has 14 amino acids. Trimming took 2 bases from V and 1 from J, leaving 8 bases between them. CDR1 is SGHVS and CDR2 is FNYEAQ in the germline V gene. In DNA, the CDR3 is TGTGCCAGCAGCTTATCTTTCTCGAACACTGAAGCTTTCTTT. Translation gives CASSLSFSNTEAFF. The full variable domain, in which reference TRBV7-6 and TRBJ1-1 provide the parts outside the CDR3, is GAGVSQSPRYKVTKRGQDVALRCDPISGHVSLYWYRQALGQGPEFLTYFNYEAQQDKSGLPNDRFSAERPEGSISTLTIQRTEQRDSAMYRCASSLSFSNTEAFFGQGTRLTVV.

The rearrangement uses TRBV6-1 and TRBJ2-2, with TRBD2 matching over 11 bases. The length of the CDR3 is 18 residues. Losses at the gene ends were 4 bases for V and 5 bases for J; bases not matched to a gene: 12. Germline V gives CDR1 MNHNS, CDR2 SASEGT. The CDR3 sequence: CASSVPLAGGPETGELFF. CDR3 nucleotide sequence: TGTGCCAGCAGTGTTCCGTTAGCGGGGGGGCCTGAGACCGGGGAGCTGTTTTTT.

The chain combines TRBV27 with TRBJ2-7; a weak D match, TRBD2 (7 bases). Trimming shortened V by 4 bases and J by 4 bases, and 14 bases separated the two germline ends. The CDR3 has 14 residues. CDR1 MNHEY and CDR2 SMNVEV come from the germline V gene (reference sequence). CDR3 sequence: CASSYRGAGYEQYF. The DNA for the CDR3 is TGTGCCAGCAGTTACCGGGGGGCGGGGTACGAGCAGTACTTC.

This clone has only one observation. The gene calls are TRBV18 and TRBJ1-1; 11 bases agree with TRBD1. Germline values: CDR1 KGHSH, CDR2 LQKENI. The trim removed 3 bases at V and 4 bases at J, leaving 4 bases unmatched. This CDR3 spans 15 amino acids. The CDR3 sequence is CASSPTGTGGTEAFF. The CDR3 bases are TGTGCCAGCTCACCTACCGGGACAGGGGGCACTGAAGCTTTCTTT.

The chain links TRBV5-1 to TRBJ2-1; 8 bases line up with TRBD2. The V segment lost 2 bases and the J segment 6 bases; nucleotides outside the gene matches: 13. This CDR3 contains 17 residues. Germline V gene lookup returns CDR1 SGHRS and CDR2 YFSETQ. In DNA, the CDR3 is TGCGCCAGCAGCTTCTCTCTGATTAGCGGGGTGATCAATGAGCAGTTCTTC. Translating it yields CASSFSLISGVINEQFF.

The chain combines TRBV6-6 with TRBJ1-2; no clear D gene. The CDR3 length is 16 residues. Trimming stripped 0 bases from V and 4 bases from J, with 15 bases between. Per germline, CDR1 MNHNY and CDR2 SVGAGI (reference sequence). This chain's CDR3 is CASSYSDSRGGYGYTF. CDR3 bases: TGTGCCAGCAGTTACTCGGATAGCCGGGGAGGCTATGGCTACACCTTC.

This chain joins TRBV11-2 and TRBJ2-7; 7 bases agree with TRBD1. The CDR3 runs to 15 residues. V trimming: 1 base; J trimming: 0 bases; junction bases outside the gene matches: 3. Germline-derived CDR1 and CDR2 are SGHAT and FQNNGV. This CDR3 reads CASSLGTGYSYEQYF. As DNA, the CDR3 is TGTGCCAGCAGCTTAGGGACAGGATACTCCTACGAGCAGTACTTC.

V and J are TRBV5-6 and TRBJ1-2, with D possibly matching TRBD1 (5 bases). The ends were cut back, 2 bases at V and 4 bases at J, with 12 bases in the middle. Germline V lookup: CDR1 SGHDT, CDR2 YYEEEE. This CDR3 has 14 amino acids. The CDR3 region is CASSLYRRGYGYTF. The CDR3 DNA is TGTGCCAGCAGCTTATACAGGCGGGGCTATGGCTACACCTTC.

CDR3 sequence: CASSPITTGFNQPQHF. The CDR3 coding sequence is TGTGCCAGCAGTCCCATTACGACAGGGTTCAATCAGCCCCAGCATTTT. The rearrangement joins TRBV27 to TRBJ1-5; 7 nucleotides align to TRBD1. The trim removed 5 bases at V and 3 bases at J, leaving 10 bases unmatched. There are 16 residues in the CDR3. CDR1 is MNHEY and CDR2 is SMNVEV in the germline V gene (reference sequence).

V and J are TRBV5-1 and TRBJ1-2, with 11 bases identical to TRBD1. CDR3 size: 13 residues. Trimming took 6 bases from V and 7 from J; bases not matched to a gene: 5. Germline loops: CDR1 SGHRS, CDR2 YFSETQ. In nucleotides, the CDR3 is TGCGCCAGCACGCCGGACAGGGGGCTTGGCTACACCTTC. Amino acid sequence: CASTPDRGLGYTF.

The rearrangement uses TRBV7-9 and TRBJ2-7; no firm D call. V lost 2 bases to trimming and J lost 2 bases, with 7 bases between them. The CDR3 extends over 13 amino acids. Germline lookup yields CDR1 SEHNR and CDR2 FQNEAQ (reference sequence). The CDR3 reads CASSLPYTYEQYF. CDR3 bases: TGTGCCAGCAGCTTACCCTATACCTACGAGCAGTACTTC. Variable domain in full (rest from reference TRBV7-9 and TRBJ2-7): DTGVSQNPRHKITKRGQNVTFRCDPISEHNRLYWYRQTLGQGPEFLTYFQNEAQLEKSRLLSDRFSAERPKGSFSTLEIQRTEQGDSAMYLCASSLPYTYEQYFGPGTRLTVT.

This chain joins TRBV6-6 and TRBJ2-5, with D perhaps matching TRBD1 (5 bases). V lost 2 bases and J lost 3, with 13 bases in between. The CDR3 covers 15 residues. Germline V gives CDR1 MNHNY, CDR2 SVGAGI (reference sequence). This chain's CDR3 is CASSYGWQGEETQYF. The CDR3 DNA reads as TGTGCCAGCAGTTACGGGTGGCAGGGTGAAGAGACCCAGTACTTC.

This clone occurred a few times. The CDR3 loop reads CSVVQGTSSYNEQFF. CDR3 nucleotides: TGCAGCGTTGTTCAGGGGACAAGCTCCTACAATGAGCAGTTCTTC. V and J are TRBV29-1 and TRBJ2-1; a possible D gene is TRBD1 (6 bases). CDR3 length: 15 amino acids. The V and J ends lost 4 bases and 0 bases respectively, with 13 bases between them. Germline lookup yields CDR1 SQVTM and CDR2 ANQGSEA.

V gene TRBV29-1 combines with J gene TRBJ1-1; the match to TRBD1 covers 7 bases. This CDR3 is built from 13 residues. V trimming: 4 bases; J trimming: 1 base; junction bases outside the gene matches: 3. Germline V CDR1 and CDR2: SQVTM, ANQGSEA. CDR3 region: CSVAGQTNTEAFF. The CDR3 bases are TGCAGCGTTGCGGGACAGACGAACACTGAAGCTTTCTTT.

The chain uses TRBV5-1 and TRBJ1-2; D not resolved. V lost 0 bases and J 8 bases, leaving 14 bases between the germline ends. The CDR3 spans 14 residues. In germline, CDR1 is SGHRS, CDR2 YFSETQ. CDR3 nucleotides: TGCGCCAGCAGCTTGGTCCAAACAGTTTCGGGCTACACCTTC. Translation: CASSLVQTVSGYTF.

V and J are TRBV5-4 and TRBJ2-7; 7 positions match TRBD1. The V gene's germline CDR1 is SGHNT and CDR2 YYREEE (reference sequence). V was clipped by 7 bases and J by 5 bases; unmatched bases: 12. The CDR3 contains 14 residues. CDR3 sequence reads: CASVSTGERNEQYF. CDR3 in DNA: TGTGCCAGCGTCAGCACAGGGGAGCGGAACGAGCAGTACTTC.

The rearrangement uses TRBV5-1 and TRBJ1-3; D is ambiguous. The CDR3 sequence is 16 residues long. V shed 2 bases and J shed 2 bases, with 14 bases lying between them. Germline-derived CDR1 and CDR2 are SGHRS and YFSETQ. This CDR3 is CASSLNVRGPGNTIYF. CDR3 bases: TGCGCCAGCAGCTTAAATGTCAGAGGTCCTGGAAACACCATATATTTT.

J is TRBJ1-2 and V is TRBV14; D uncertain. This CDR3 is built from 15 residues. In germline, CDR1 is SGHDN, CDR2 FVKESK. V shed 0 bases and J shed 3 bases, with 11 bases lying between them. CDR3 residues: CASSQDSQNYYGYTF. The CDR3 nucleotides are TGTGCCAGCAGCCAAGATAGCCAGAACTACTATGGCTACACCTTC.

The V gene is TRBV6-5, the J gene TRBJ2-1; 9 positions match TRBD1. This CDR3 has 14 residues. J was trimmed by 8 bases and V by 6 bases; bases with no gene match: 8. Germline loops: CDR1 MNHEY, CDR2 SVGAGI. DNA for the CDR3: TGTGCCAGCAGCGGGACAGGGAGGATGGATGAGCAGTTCTTC. It codes for CASSGTGRMDEQFF.

V usage is TRBV30 and J usage is TRBJ1-5; D remains ambiguous. The ends were cut back, 1 base at V and 3 bases at J, with 13 bases in the middle. The CDR3 covers 15 residues. From germline, CDR1 is GTSNPN and CDR2 SVGIG (reference sequence). CDR3 nucleotide sequence: TGTGCCTGGAGTGAATCAGTTGATACCAATCAGCCCCAGCATTTT. This sequence encodes CAWSESVDTNQPQHF.

V and J are TRBV9 and TRBJ2-5, with 8 bases aligning to TRBD1. The germline gives CDR1 SGDLS, CDR2 YYNGEE. There are 15 residues in the CDR3. After removal of 4 bases from V and 5 bases from J, the junction contained 10 bases not matched to a gene. The CDR3 reads CASSLGQATGETQYF. CDR3 DNA sequence: TGTGCCAGCAGCCTGGGACAGGCGACCGGTGAGACCCAGTACTTC.

CDR3 DNA sequence: TGTGCCACCAGTGATTTTTTTTGGGCGGGACAGGGAGTTAGCACAGATACGCAGTATTTT. Encoded protein: CATSDFFWAGQGVSTDTQYF. The genes are TRBV24-1 and TRBJ2-3, with 9 bases matching TRBD1. The CDR3 runs to 20 residues. The V segment lost 1 base and the J segment 0 bases; nucleotides outside the gene matches: 13. Germline V CDR1 and CDR2: KGHDR, SFDVKD.